One and the same sample provided the 12 T cell receptor beta chains below, sequenced in a study of cytotoxic CD8 clonotypes in ibrutinib-treated CLL. TCRdb keeps only in-frame clones here, not all; method: immunoSEQ multiplex PCR. The sample contains around 70,000 clones, less than 95% of which appear only once. The material sequenced was PBMCs, taken after 12 months of ibrutinib treatment. The receptor source for this set is a human donor with chronic lymphocytic leukemia.

This clone was detected only a few times. The genes are TRBV7-9 and TRBJ1-3; D gene unclear. Trimming shortened V by 1 base and J by 6 bases, and 1 base separated the two germline ends. CDR1 is SEHNR, CDR2 FQNEAQ, per germline (reference sequence). The CDR3 totals 11 residues. CDR3 nucleotide sequence: TGTGCCAGCAGCTTAGAAAACACCATATATTTT. Its translation is CASSLENTIYF.

The rearrangement uses TRBV2 and TRBJ2-1; D unclear. The V end was cut by 8 bases, the J end by 11 bases, with 13 bases between. Germline V lookup: CDR1 SNHLY, CDR2 FYNNEI. CDR3 length: 11 residues. CDR3: CASQSPPQQFF. The CDR3, as DNA: TGTGCCAGCCAGTCCCCACCCCAGCAGTTCTTC.

The V gene is TRBV7-2, the J gene TRBJ2-5, with 8 nucleotides matching TRBD1. CDR3 size: 16 residues. V shed 5 bases, J shed 5 bases, and the junction held 13 bases outside the gene matches. Germline CDR1 is SGHTA and CDR2 is FQGNSA. In DNA form, the CDR3 reads TGTGCCAGCAGCCCAGGGCGCAGGGGGCGCGGGGAGACCCAGTACTTC. Translating it yields CASSPGRRGRGETQYF.

J is TRBJ1-5 and V is TRBV7-9, with 7 bases identical to TRBD1. Germline values: CDR1 SEHNR, CDR2 FQNEAQ (reference sequence). V lost 5 bases and J lost 2; bases outside the gene matches: 9. The CDR3 is 16 amino acids. The chain's CDR3 is CASSPDRFSGNQPQHF. DNA for the CDR3: TGTGCCAGCAGCCCGGACAGGTTTAGCGGCAATCAGCCCCAGCATTTT.

The rearrangement links TRBV28 to TRBJ1-5; weak D call: TRBD1 (6 bases). CDR3 length equals 15 residues. Germline V gene lookup returns CDR1 MDHEN and CDR2 SYDVKM. V lost 6 bases and J 5 bases, leaving 17 bases between the germline ends. CDR3 sequence reads: CASSRPDRSDQPQHF. CDR3 nucleotides: TGTGCCAGCAGCCGTCCGGACAGATCTGATCAGCCCCAGCATTTT.

The V gene is TRBV29-1, the J gene TRBJ2-3; 7 bases are shared with TRBD2. Looked up from germline, CDR1 is SQVTM and CDR2 is ANQGSEA. This CDR3 contains 14 residues. The trim removed 7 bases at V and 5 bases at J, leaving 12 bases unmatched. CDR3 protein: CSGETGLPLDTQYF. In nucleotides, the CDR3 is TGCAGCGGAGAGACGGGACTACCTTTAGATACGCAGTATTTT.

CDR3 residues: CASSYEGRTEAFF. The CDR3 nucleotides are TGTGCCAGCAGTTACGAGGGGCGGACTGAAGCTTTCTTT. The chain links TRBV6-5 to TRBJ1-1; D is perhaps TRBD1 (5 bases). Germline lookup yields CDR1 MNHEY and CDR2 SVGAGI. The CDR3 length is 13 residues. Trimming removed 2 bases from V and 5 bases from J, with 9 bases in between.

The chain couples TRBV19 to TRBJ2-1, with D tentatively TRBD1 (7 bases). Trimming pared 6 bases from V and 7 bases from J, leaving 16 bases between. This CDR3 comprises 14 residues. The germline gives CDR1 LNHDA, CDR2 SQIVND (reference sequence). The CDR3 reads CASRTGTLDNEQFF. CDR3 DNA: TGTGCCAGTAGGACAGGGACTCTCGATAATGAGCAGTTCTTC.

This chain uses TRBV6-5 with TRBJ2-2; the match to TRBD2 covers 8 bases. Unmatched junction bases numbered 6, after V lost 4 bases and J lost 8 bases. Per the germline V gene, CDR1 is MNHEY and CDR2 is SVGAGI. The length of the CDR3 is 14 residues. The CDR3, as DNA: TGTGCCAGCAGTTCCGGGACTAGTACTGGGGAGCTGTTTTTT. It specifies CASSSGTSTGELFF.

The rearrangement links TRBV13 to TRBJ1-2; 7 bases align to TRBD1. Unmatched junction bases numbered 5, after V lost 0 bases and J lost 7 bases. The CDR3 runs to 14 residues. CDR1 and CDR2 from the germline V gene are PRHDT and FYEKMQ (reference sequence). The CDR3 DNA reads TGTGCCAGCAGCTTAGGGGGGACAGTAGGTGGCTACACCTTC. Protein sequence: CASSLGGTVGGYTF.

The rearrangement uses TRBV5-1 and TRBJ2-3, with TRBD2 matching over 9 bases. Germline V lookup: CDR1 SGHRS, CDR2 YFSETQ. The CDR3 sequence is 18 residues long. V dropped 0 bases and J dropped 0; count of bases not matched to a gene: 8. The CDR3 sequence is CASSLGLADLLSTDTQYF. CDR3 DNA: TGCGCCAGCAGCTTGGGACTAGCGGACCTACTTAGCACAGATACGCAGTATTTT.

The V and J genes are TRBV7-7 and TRBJ2-7, with 10 nucleotides matching TRBD1. After removal of 3 bases from V and 5 bases from J, the junction contained 4 bases not matched to a gene. Per germline, CDR1 SSHAT and CDR2 FNYEAQ (reference sequence). The CDR3 is 14 residues long. The CDR3, as DNA: TGTGCCAGCAGCTTGGGGGACAGGGGAAACGAGCAGTACTTC. Its translation is CASSLGDRGNEQYF.